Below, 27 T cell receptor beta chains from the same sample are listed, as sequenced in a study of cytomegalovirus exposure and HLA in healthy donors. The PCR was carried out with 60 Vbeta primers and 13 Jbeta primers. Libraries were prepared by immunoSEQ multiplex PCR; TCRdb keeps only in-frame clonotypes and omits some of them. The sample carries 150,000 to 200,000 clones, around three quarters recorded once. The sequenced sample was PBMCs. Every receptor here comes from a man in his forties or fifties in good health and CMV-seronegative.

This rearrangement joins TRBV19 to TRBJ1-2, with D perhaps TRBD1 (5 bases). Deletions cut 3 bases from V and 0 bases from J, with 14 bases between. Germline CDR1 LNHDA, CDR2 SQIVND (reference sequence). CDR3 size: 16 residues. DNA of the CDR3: TGTGCCAGTAGTATGGGCAACCAGGGTCCTAACTATGGCTACACCTTC. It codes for CASSMGNQGPNYGYTF.

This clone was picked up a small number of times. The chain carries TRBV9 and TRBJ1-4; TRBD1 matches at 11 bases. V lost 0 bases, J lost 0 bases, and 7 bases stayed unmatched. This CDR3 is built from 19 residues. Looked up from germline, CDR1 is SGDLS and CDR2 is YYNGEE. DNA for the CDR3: TGTGCCAGCAGCGTAGCTGGGACAGGGGGACGTGCAACTAATGAAAAACTGTTTTTT. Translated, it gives CASSVAGTGGRATNEKLFF.

CDR3 sequence reads: CSVEEETGAFF. CDR3 nucleotide sequence: TGCAGCGTTGAAGAAGAGACAGGAGCTTTCTTT. This chain links TRBV29-1 with TRBJ1-1; D possibly corresponds to TRBD1 (6 bases). The CDR3 length is 11 residues. Between the trimmed V and J ends, which lost 0 bases and 10 bases, there was a span of 9 bases. Germline CDR1 reads SQVTM; CDR2 reads ANQGSEA.

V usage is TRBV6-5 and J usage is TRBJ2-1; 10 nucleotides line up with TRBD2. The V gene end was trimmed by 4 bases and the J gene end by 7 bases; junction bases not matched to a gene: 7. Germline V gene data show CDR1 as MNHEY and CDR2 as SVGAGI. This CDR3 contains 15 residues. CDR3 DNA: TGTGCCAGCAGTTCCGGACTAGCGGCGGTGAATGAGCAGTTCTTC. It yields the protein CASSSGLAAVNEQFF.

The CDR3 DNA sequence: TGTGCCAGCCACGGGAGGCCGTCCGAAGAGCAGTTCTTC. Translating it yields CASHGRPSEEQFF. V is TRBV7-2 and J is TRBJ2-1; TRBD2 agrees at 7 bases. CDR3 length: 13 amino acids. V was clipped by 8 bases and J by 10 bases; unmatched bases: 11. Germline V gives CDR1 SGHTA, CDR2 FQGNSA.

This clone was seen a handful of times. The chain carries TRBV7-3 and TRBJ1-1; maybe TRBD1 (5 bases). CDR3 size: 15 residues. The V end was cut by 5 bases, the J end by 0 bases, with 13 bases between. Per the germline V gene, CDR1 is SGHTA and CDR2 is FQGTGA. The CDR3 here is CASSRDGGLNTEAFF. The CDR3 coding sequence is TGTGCCAGCAGCCGAGACGGGGGTCTGAACACTGAAGCTTTCTTT. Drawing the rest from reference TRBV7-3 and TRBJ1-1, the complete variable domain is GAGVSQTPSNKVTEKGKYVELRCDPISGHTALYWYRQSLGQGPEFLIYFQGTGAADDSGLPNDRFFAVRPEGSVSTLKIQRTERGDSAVYLCASSRDGGLNTEAFFGQGTRLTVV.

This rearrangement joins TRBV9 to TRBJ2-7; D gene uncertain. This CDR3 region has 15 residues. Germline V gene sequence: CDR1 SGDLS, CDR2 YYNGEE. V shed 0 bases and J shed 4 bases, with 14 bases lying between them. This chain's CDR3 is CASSVVPGNQYEQYF. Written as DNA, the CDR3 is TGTGCCAGCAGCGTAGTACCAGGTAATCAATACGAGCAGTACTTC.

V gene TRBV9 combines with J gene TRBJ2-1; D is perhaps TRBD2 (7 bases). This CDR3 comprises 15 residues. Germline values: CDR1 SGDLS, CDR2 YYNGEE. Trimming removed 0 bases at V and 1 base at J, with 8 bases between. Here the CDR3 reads CASSVEGGSYNEQFF. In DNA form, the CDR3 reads TGTGCCAGCAGCGTAGAGGGGGGGTCCTACAATGAGCAGTTCTTC.

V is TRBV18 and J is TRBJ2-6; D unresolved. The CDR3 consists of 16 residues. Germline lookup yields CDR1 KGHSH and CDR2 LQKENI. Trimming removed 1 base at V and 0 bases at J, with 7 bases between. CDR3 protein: CASSPRSPSGANVLTF. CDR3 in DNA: TGTGCCAGCTCACCACGGAGCCCCTCTGGGGCCAACGTCCTGACTTTC. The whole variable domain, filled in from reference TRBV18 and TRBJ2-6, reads NAGVMQNPRHLVRRRGQEARLRCSPMKGHSHVYWYRQLPEEGLKFMVYLQKENIIDESGMPKERFSAEFPKEGPSILRIQQVVRGDSAAYFCASSPRSPSGANVLTFGAGSRLTVL.

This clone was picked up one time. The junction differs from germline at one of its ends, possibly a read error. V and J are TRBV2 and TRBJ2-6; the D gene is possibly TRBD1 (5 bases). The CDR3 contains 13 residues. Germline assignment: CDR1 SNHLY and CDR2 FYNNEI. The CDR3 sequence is CASKGSGANGLTF. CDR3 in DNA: TGTGCCAGCAAGGGCTCTGGGGCCAACGGCCTGACTTTC.

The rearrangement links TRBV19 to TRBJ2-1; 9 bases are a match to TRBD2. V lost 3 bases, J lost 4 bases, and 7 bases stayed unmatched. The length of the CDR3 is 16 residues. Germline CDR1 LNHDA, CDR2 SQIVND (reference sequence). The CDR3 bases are TGTGCCAGTAGTATCTTGAGTAGCGGGAGTTACAATGAGCAGTTCTTC. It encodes CASSILSSGSYNEQFF.

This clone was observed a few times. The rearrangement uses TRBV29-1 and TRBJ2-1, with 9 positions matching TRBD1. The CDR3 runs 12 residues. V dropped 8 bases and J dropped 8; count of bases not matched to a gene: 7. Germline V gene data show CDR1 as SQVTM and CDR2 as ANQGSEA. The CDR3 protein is CSKRDRDHEQFF. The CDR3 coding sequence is TGCAGCAAACGGGACAGGGATCATGAGCAGTTCTTC.

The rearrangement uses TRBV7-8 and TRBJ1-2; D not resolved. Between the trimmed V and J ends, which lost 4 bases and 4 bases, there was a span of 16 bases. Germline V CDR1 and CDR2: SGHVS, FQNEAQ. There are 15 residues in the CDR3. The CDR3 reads CASSSSDLSTYGYTF. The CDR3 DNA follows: TGTGCCAGCAGCTCCAGCGACCTTTCGACCTATGGCTACACCTTC.

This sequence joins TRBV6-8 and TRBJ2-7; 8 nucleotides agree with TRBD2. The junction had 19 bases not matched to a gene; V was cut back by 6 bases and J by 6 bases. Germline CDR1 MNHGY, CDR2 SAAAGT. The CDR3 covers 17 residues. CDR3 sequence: CASRTTTYKREYIEQYV. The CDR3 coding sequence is TGTGCCAGCAGGACCACAACATATAAGCGGGAGTATATCGAGCAGTACGTC.

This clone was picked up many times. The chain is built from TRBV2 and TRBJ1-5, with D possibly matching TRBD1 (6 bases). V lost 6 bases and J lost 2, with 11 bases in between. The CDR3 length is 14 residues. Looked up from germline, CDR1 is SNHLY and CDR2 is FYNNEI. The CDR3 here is CASSGDTRNQPQHF. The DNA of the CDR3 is TGTGCCAGCAGCGGGGACACCCGCAATCAGCCCCAGCATTTT.

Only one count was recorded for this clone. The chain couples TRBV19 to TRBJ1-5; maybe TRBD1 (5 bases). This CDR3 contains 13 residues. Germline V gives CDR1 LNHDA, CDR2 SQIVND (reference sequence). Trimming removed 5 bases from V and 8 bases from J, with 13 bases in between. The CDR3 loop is CASSEQGFEPQHF. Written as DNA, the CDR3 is TGTGCCAGTAGTGAGCAGGGCTTCGAGCCCCAGCATTTT.

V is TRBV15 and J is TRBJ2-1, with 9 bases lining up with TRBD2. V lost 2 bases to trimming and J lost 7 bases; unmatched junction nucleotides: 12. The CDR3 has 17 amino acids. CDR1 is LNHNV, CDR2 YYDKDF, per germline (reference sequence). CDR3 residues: CATSRPGREGRTNEQFF. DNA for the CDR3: TGTGCCACCAGCAGACCCGGGCGGGAGGGCCGGACGAATGAGCAGTTCTTC.

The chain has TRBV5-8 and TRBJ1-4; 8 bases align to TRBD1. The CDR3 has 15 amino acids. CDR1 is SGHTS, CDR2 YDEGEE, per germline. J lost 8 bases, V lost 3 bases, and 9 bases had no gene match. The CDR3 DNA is TGTGCCAGCAGCTCCAAGACAGGGGTGAGGGAAAAACTGTTTTTT. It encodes CASSSKTGVREKLFF.

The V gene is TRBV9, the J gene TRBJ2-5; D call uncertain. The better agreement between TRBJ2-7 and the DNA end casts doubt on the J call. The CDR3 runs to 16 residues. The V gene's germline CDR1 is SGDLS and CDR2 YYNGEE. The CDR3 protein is CASSVGQSLTRYEQYF. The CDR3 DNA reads TGTGCCAGCAGCGTAGGACAAAGCCTTACCCGCTACGAGCAGTACTTC.

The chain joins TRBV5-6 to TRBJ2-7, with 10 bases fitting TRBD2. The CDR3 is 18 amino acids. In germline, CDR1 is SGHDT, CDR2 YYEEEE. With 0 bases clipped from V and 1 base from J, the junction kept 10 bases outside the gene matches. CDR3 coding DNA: TGTGCCAGCAGCTTGGCCGGAGTAGCGGGAGGTGCGTCCTACGAGCAGTACTTC. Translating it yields CASSLAGVAGGASYEQYF.

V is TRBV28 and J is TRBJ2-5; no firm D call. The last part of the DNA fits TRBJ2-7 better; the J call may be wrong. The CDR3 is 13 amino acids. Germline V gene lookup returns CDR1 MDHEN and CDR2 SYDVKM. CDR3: CASSLRKAYEQYF. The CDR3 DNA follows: TGTGCCAGCAGCCTCAGGAAAGCCTACGAGCAGTACTTC.

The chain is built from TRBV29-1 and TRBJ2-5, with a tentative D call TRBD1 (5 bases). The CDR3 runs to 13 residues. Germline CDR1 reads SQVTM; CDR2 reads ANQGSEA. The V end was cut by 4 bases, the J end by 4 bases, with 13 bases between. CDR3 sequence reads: CSVGKGRIETQYF. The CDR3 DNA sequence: TGCAGCGTTGGAAAGGGGCGAATAGAGACCCAGTACTTC.

CDR3 bases: TGTGCCAGCAAACTTCTAGTAGCTAGCACAGATACGCAGTATTTT. Its protein is CASKLLVASTDTQYF. The chain employs TRBV2 and TRBJ2-3; D unclear. The CDR3 is made up of 15 amino acids. Per the germline V gene, CDR1 is SNHLY and CDR2 is FYNNEI. Between the trimmed V and J ends, which lost 7 bases and 0 bases, there was a span of 14 bases.

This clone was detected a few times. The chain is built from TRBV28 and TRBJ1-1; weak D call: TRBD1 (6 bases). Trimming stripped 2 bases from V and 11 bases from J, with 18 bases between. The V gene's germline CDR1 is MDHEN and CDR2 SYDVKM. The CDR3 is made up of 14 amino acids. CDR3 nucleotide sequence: TGTGCCAGCAGTTTAGTACCTGTGACAGGAGGTGCTTTCTTT. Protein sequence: CASSLVPVTGGAFF.

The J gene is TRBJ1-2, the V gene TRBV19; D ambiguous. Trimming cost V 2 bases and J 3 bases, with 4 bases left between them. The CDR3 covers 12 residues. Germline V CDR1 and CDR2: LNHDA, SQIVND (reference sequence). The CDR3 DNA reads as TGTGCCAGTAGTATAAGCTACTATGGCTACACCTTC. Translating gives CASSISYYGYTF.

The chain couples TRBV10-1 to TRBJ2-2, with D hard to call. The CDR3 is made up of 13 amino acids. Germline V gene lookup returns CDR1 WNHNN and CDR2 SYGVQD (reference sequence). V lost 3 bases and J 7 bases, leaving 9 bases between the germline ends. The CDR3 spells CASSDSGFGELFF. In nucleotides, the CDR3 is TGCGCCAGCAGTGATTCGGGTTTCGGGGAGCTGTTTTTT.

The CDR3 region is CAISELAATNYGYTF. The CDR3, as DNA: TGTGCCATCAGTGAGTTGGCGGCAACTAACTATGGCTACACCTTC. The chain has TRBV10-3 and TRBJ1-2; no clear D gene. In germline, CDR1 is ENHRY, CDR2 SYGVKD. The CDR3 runs 15 residues. The V end lost 1 base, the J end lost 0 bases, and 9 bases lay between the germline ends.